This T cell receptor beta chain appears in the sequencing data of a study of human T cells and chemical hapten exposure. Study in general: 2% DPC applied to a 2 cm by 2 cm arm area sensitized donors. All through the approximately 22-week study, the scalp of each patient received diphenylcyclopropenone doses weekly.

The sample holds a few counts of this clonotype. Its antigen is not identified. TCRdb reanalysed the RACE reads using MiXCR and keeps one entry per CDR3 protein. Of 180,000 or so distinct CDR3 sequences listed, around a quarter are singletons. The time point was: patch test 3, about 24 weeks after DPC sensitization. Indicated treatment: therapeutic diphenylcyclopropenone sensitization with weekly scalp DPC. Venepuncture was done earlier than the placement of each patch test. Germline CDR1 reads DFQATT; CDR2 reads SNEGSKA (reference sequence). The CDR3 runs 14 residues. V shed 2 bases and J shed 6 bases, with 17 bases lying between them. Findings and caveats of the study: Sensitization with DPC brought no change to TCRs above 1 in 1000 in frequency.

This specimen was whole blood, taken in connection with sensitization to the hapten diphenylcyclopropenone (DPC). V gene TRBV20-1 combines with J gene TRBJ2-7; possibly TRBD2 for D (5 bases). This TCR derives from a woman aged 40 to 50 with alopecia areata. Some clones in this sample may be carry-over from other donors' samples. CDR3 DNA: TGCAGTGCTAGATCCCCCGCTAGCCCCCTCGAGCAGTACTTC. As protein: CSARSPASPLEQYF.